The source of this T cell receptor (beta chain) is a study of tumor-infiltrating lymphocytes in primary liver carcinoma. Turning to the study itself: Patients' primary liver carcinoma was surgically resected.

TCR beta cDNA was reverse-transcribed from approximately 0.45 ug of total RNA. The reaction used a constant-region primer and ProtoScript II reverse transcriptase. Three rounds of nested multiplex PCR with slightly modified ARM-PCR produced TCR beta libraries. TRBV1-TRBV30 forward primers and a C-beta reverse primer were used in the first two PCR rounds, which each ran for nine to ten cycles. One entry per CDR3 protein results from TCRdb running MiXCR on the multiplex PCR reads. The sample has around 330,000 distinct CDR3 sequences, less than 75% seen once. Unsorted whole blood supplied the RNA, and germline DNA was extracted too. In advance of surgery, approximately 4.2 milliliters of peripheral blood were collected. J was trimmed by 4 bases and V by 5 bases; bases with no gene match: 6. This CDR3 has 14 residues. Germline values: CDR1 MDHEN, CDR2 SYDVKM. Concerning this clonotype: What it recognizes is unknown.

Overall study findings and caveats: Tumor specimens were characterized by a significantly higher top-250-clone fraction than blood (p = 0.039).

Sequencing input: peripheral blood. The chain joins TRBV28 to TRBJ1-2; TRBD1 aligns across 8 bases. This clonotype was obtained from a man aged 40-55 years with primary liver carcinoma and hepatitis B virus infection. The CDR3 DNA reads TGTGCCAGCAGTCTACAGGGGGGGGTCTATGGCTACACCTTC. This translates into CASSLQGGVYGYTF.